This TCR beta chain came from a study of control samples from healthy donors and cancer patients. This clone has just one count. From germline, CDR1 is MGHRA and CDR2 YSYEKL. The trim removed 4 bases at V and 1 base at J, leaving 3 bases unmatched. This CDR3 spans 14 amino acids. Generated by immunoSEQ multiplex PCR, the TCRdb table keeps only in-frame clones and is missing some. This sample yields about 78,000 clones, of which less than 90% are seen a single time; 7.5% to 8% belongs to the top ten. Sequenced material: blood. The receptor's source is an older woman in good health. The chain combines TRBV4-1 with TRBJ1-1, with TRBD1 identical over 7 bases. The CDR3 is CASSPWTGNTEAFF. The DNA for the CDR3 is TGCGCCAGCAGCCCTTGGACAGGGAACACTGAAGCTTTCTTT.